This record concerns one TCR beta chain sequence. The germline CDR1 and CDR2 sequences are SGHDT and YYEEEE. The length of the CDR3 is 14 residues. V shed 3 bases and J shed 5 bases, with 14 bases lying between them. These data originate in a study of OX40 agonist ivuxolimab in advanced cancers. Clones were sequenced by immunoSEQ multiplex PCR, and TCRdb holds only the in-frame ones, with some missing. The table has tens of thousands of clones, around 83% seen once. Sequenced material: CD4+ or CD8+ T cells sorted from blood, taken in a trial of the OX40 agonist ivuxolimab. The chain has TRBV5-6 and TRBJ2-5; D gene unclear. The TCR sequence derives from an adult with an advanced solid tumor such as melanoma, head and neck, liver or kidney cancer. CDR3 in DNA: TGTGCCAGCAGCTCAACGGCCAAGAAGGAGACCCAGTACTTC. This codes for CASSSTAKKETQYF.